This TCR beta chain was captured by sequencing in a study of tumor-infiltrating lymphocytes in primary liver carcinoma. Turning to this clonotype: One end of the junction is discordant with germline, which a read error may explain.

The source material, 20-30 mg of unsorted bulk tissue, was used to co-extract RNA and DNA. Samples were taken from five separate regions of every tumor. With a constant-region primer, TCR beta cDNA was made from about 0.5 ug of total RNA. Slightly modified ARM-PCR, run as three nested multiplex PCR rounds, produced the TCR beta libraries. Use of TRBV1-TRBV30 forward primers with a C-beta reverse primer characterized the first two PCR rounds, which lasted about 10 cycles each. One entry per CDR3 protein, called by TCRdb with MiXCR from the multiplex PCR reads. The sample lists roughly 120,000 distinct CDR3 sequences, 50% to 65% occurring once. CDR1 and CDR2 (germline): SGHNT, YENEEA. This CDR3 spans 15 amino acids.

This clonotype was sampled from a woman aged 55-69 years with primary liver carcinoma and hepatitis B virus infection. Sequencing was done on a sample of liver tumor tissue from sampling region 1. This sample's subset: tumor region T1, superior pole. This chain uses TRBV11-3 with TRBJ2-3; maybe TRBD2 (6 bases). The CDR3 here is CASSPNSGHTDMQYF. In DNA form, the CDR3 reads TGTGCCAGTAGCCCTAACAGCGGGCACACAGATATGCAGTATTTT.